Below are 15 T cell receptor beta chains sequenced from a single sample in a study of blood T cell repertoires in COVID-19. The method was immunoSEQ multiplex PCR; TCRdb's version includes in-frame clones alone and lacks a portion of them. The sample has some 110,000 clones, about 85% seen once. Sequencing was done on a sample of peripheral blood. The receptors stem from a man over 45 with acute or convalescent COVID-19.

This clone has only a few counts. The CDR3: CASMRTGVGYTF. CDR3 nucleotide sequence: TGTGCCAGCATGCGGACAGGGGTTGGCTACACCTTC. The chain is built from TRBV3-1 (or the pseudogene TRBV3-2) and TRBJ1-2; 9 nucleotides align to TRBD1. V lost 7 bases, J lost 7 bases, and 4 bases stayed unmatched. Germline lookup yields CDR1 LGHDT and CDR2 YNNKEL (reference sequence). This CDR3 is 12 amino acids long.

This sequence joins TRBV6-5 and TRBJ1-5, with D tentatively TRBD1 (6 bases). V gave up 6 bases and J gave up 5 bases, with 14 bases separating them. The germline V gene has CDR1 MNHEY and CDR2 SVGAGI. The CDR3 length is 14 residues. This CDR3 is CASSFRDNHQPQHF. The DNA of the CDR3 is TGTGCCAGCAGCTTCCGGGACAACCATCAGCCCCAGCATTTT.

This clone was picked up one time. The chain links TRBV18 to TRBJ1-1, with 7 bases fitting TRBD1. The length of the CDR3 is 15 residues. CDR1 is KGHSH, CDR2 LQKENI, per germline. V shed 0 bases and J 4 bases; nucleotides not matched to a gene: 5. The CDR3 here is CASSPPGSGGTEAFF. The DNA for the CDR3 is TGTGCCAGCTCACCACCGGGTTCAGGGGGCACTGAAGCTTTCTTT.

This chain links TRBV4-1 with TRBJ2-4; 14 bases map to TRBD2. The CDR3 sequence is 18 residues long. Germline CDR1 reads MGHRA; CDR2 reads YSYEKL. J gave up 0 bases and V 1 base, and 2 bases lay outside the gene matches. The CDR3 bases are TGCGCCAGCAGCCAAGGACTAGCGGGAGGGTTAGCCAAAAACATTCAGTACTTC. This translates into CASSQGLAGGLAKNIQYF.

The chain carries TRBV3-1 (or the pseudogene TRBV3-2) and TRBJ1-6, with D maybe TRBD1 (6 bases). From germline, CDR1 is LGHDT and CDR2 YNNKEL (reference sequence). V lost 3 bases and J lost 9, with 12 bases in between. This CDR3 is 14 amino acids long. CDR3 nucleotides: TGTGCCAGCAGCCAGCGGGGGCGCGGTTCACCCCTCCACTTT. It specifies CASSQRGRGSPLHF.

The chain links TRBV6-6 to TRBJ2-4; D is perhaps TRBD1 (6 bases). The CDR3 contains 14 residues. Germline V gene sequence: CDR1 MNHNY, CDR2 SVGAGI (reference sequence). Trimming left V 2 bases short and J 4 bases short, with 9 bases between. The CDR3 region is CASSYPQGKNIQYF. The DNA for the CDR3 is TGTGCCAGCAGTTACCCCCAGGGGAAAAACATTCAGTACTTC.

This clone has just a few counts. CDR3 bases: TGTGCCAGCAGACCTACTGTCACTGAAGCTTTCTTT. This sequence encodes CASRPTVTEAFF. V usage is TRBV28 and J usage is TRBJ1-1; D remains ambiguous. Trimming cost V 6 bases and J 4 bases, with 9 bases left between them. Germline loops: CDR1 MDHEN, CDR2 SYDVKM. This CDR3 spans 12 amino acids.

This CDR3 reads CRAERGPEAFF. For the CDR3, the DNA is TGCAGGGCCGAGCGGGGCCCAGAAGCTTTCTTT. V and J are TRBV20-1 and TRBJ1-1; tentative D call: TRBD1 (5 bases). Germline CDR1 DFQATT, CDR2 SNEGSKA (reference sequence). The length of the CDR3 is 11 residues.

The chain carries TRBV7-8 and TRBJ1-5; 7 bases are shared with TRBD1. The trim removed 0 bases at V and 4 bases at J, leaving 9 bases unmatched. There are 17 residues in the CDR3. Germline V gives CDR1 SGHVS, CDR2 FQNEAQ. In DNA, the CDR3 is TGTGCCAGCAGCTTAGCGGTAGTGCAGGGGGGAAATCAGCCCCAGCATTTT. This codes for CASSLAVVQGGNQPQHF.

This chain connects TRBV7-8 to TRBJ2-7; 7 bases are a match to TRBD2. V shed 5 bases, J shed 2 bases, and the junction held 6 bases outside the gene matches. CDR1 is SGHVS, CDR2 FQNEAQ, per germline. The CDR3 covers 14 residues. The CDR3 loop reads CASSVTSVAYEQYF. Here the CDR3 DNA reads TGTGCCAGCAGCGTAACTAGCGTTGCCTACGAGCAGTACTTC.

This clone was found a few times. The J gene is TRBJ2-2, the V gene TRBV27; D not certain. This CDR3 has 14 residues. The germline gives CDR1 MNHEY, CDR2 SMNVEV (reference sequence). The V and J ends lost 4 bases and 3 bases respectively, with 9 bases between them. CDR3 loop: CASSYSGYTGELFF. The CDR3 DNA is TGTGCCAGCAGTTATTCGGGTTACACCGGGGAGCTGTTTTTT.

With regard to this clone: The germline gene is not matched at one end of the junction; a read error may be the cause. CDR3 residues: CASSLGQESYNEQFF. CDR3 coding DNA: TGTGCTAGCAGCCTCGGACAGGAAAGCTACAATGAGCAGTTCTTC. The chain recombines TRBV7-7 with TRBJ2-1, with 7 bases that match TRBD1. This CDR3 region has 15 residues. The germline gives CDR1 SSHAT, CDR2 FNYEAQ (reference sequence).

The rearrangement uses TRBV9 and TRBJ2-3, with D maybe TRBD2 (7 bases). This CDR3 has 16 amino acids. Germline V gene data show CDR1 as SGDLS and CDR2 as YYNGEE. V lost 0 bases and J 4 bases, leaving 15 bases between the germline ends. CDR3 amino acids: CASSVDPQGRADTQYF. Here the CDR3 DNA reads TGTGCCAGCAGCGTAGACCCTCAGGGGAGGGCAGATACGCAGTATTTT. Full variable domain (outside the CDR3, taken from reference TRBV9 and TRBJ2-3): DSGVTQTPKHLITATGQRVTLRCSPRSGDLSVYWYQQSLDQGLQFLIQYYNGEERAKGNILERFSAQQFPDLHSELNLSSLELGDSALYFCASSVDPQGRADTQYFGPGTRLTVL.

The genes are TRBV2 and TRBJ1-1; perhaps TRBD1 as D (5 bases). This CDR3 spans 15 amino acids. CDR1 is SNHLY and CDR2 is FYNNEI in the germline V gene. Deletions cut 4 bases from V and 0 bases from J, with 12 bases between. This CDR3 is CASSGRGGLNTEAFF. The CDR3 nucleotides read TGTGCCAGCAGTGGTAGGGGCGGACTGAACACTGAAGCTTTCTTT.

Details on this clone: The junction does not match germline at one end; this may be a read error. The chain recombines TRBV11-3 with TRBJ2-1; 8 bases agree with TRBD2. CDR1 is SGHNT, CDR2 YENEEA, per germline. This CDR3 contains 15 residues. The CDR3 DNA is TGTGCCAGCAGCCTAGACGGGACTAGCTACAATGAGCAGTTCTTC. Its translation: CASSLDGTSYNEQFF.